The rows below give T cell receptor beta chains drawn from one sample of a study of breast tumors, draining lymph nodes, adjacent tissues. TCRdb fed the multiplex PCR reads into MiXCR, producing one record per CDR3 protein. The profile shows roughly 110,000 distinct CDR3 sequences, 30% of them singletons. The source material was axillary lymph node tissue. The receptors here all came from a female donor with breast cancer. Some clones in this sample may be carry-over from other donors' samples. Both conserved end residues are part of each CDR3. Fields, in order: J gene, D gene, clone size, V gene, CDR3 protein, CDR3 DNA. A D gene is named only where the DNA matches it firmly. Rows give clone size only sometimes, using once, few, many, or a class for an expanded clone.

TRBJ2-7 | . | many | TRBV18 | CASSPGTVSYEQYF | TGTGCCAGCTCACCAGGGACGGTATCCTACGAGCAGTACTTC
TRBJ1-6 | . | many | TRBV27 | CASSLEGSSYNSPLHF | TGTGCCAGCAGTTTGGAAGGGAGCTCCTATAATTCACCCCTCCACTTT
TRBJ2-2 | . | many | TRBV20-1 | CSAPRRTGELFF | TGCAGTGCCCCCCGAAGGACCGGGGAGCTGTTTTTT
TRBJ1-6 | . | many | TRBV4-2 | CASNKGQTNSPLHF | TGTGCCAGCAACAAAGGACAGACTAATTCACCCCTCCACTTT
TRBJ2-1 | TRBD2 | many | TRBV5-1 | CASSEGLAGCPNNEQFF | TGCGCCAGCAGCGAGGGACTAGCGGGCTGCCCCAACAATGAGCAGTTCTTC
TRBJ1-5 | . | many | TRBV5-8 | CASSSGTSSNQPQHF | TGTGCCAGCAGCTCCGGGACCTCTAGCAATCAGCCCCAGCATTTT
TRBJ1-1 | . | many | TRBV2 | CASSVRGSGTEAFF | TGTGCCAGCAGTGTTCGAGGGAGCGGCACTGAAGCTTTCTTT
TRBJ1-6 | TRBD1 | many | TRBV20-1 | CSATTGVNSPLHF | TGCAGTGCTACGACAGGGGTTAATTCACCCCTCCACTTT
TRBJ1-4 | . | many | TRBV11-2 | CASSLGPYPQTNEKLFF | TGTGCCAGCAGCTTAGGTCCTTACCCGCAGACTAATGAAAAACTGTTTTTT
TRBJ1-3 | . | many | TRBV12-3/TRBV12-4 | CASSLDSPSGNTIYF | TGTGCCAGCAGTTTAGACAGCCCTTCTGGAAACACCATATATTTT
TRBJ2-7 | . | many | TRBV6-6 | CASRRGEGSEQYF | TGTGCCAGCAGGAGGGGGGAGGGAAGCGAGCAGTACTTC
TRBJ2-3 | . | many | TRBV5-1 | CASSFGPLSTDTQYF | TGCGCCAGCAGCTTTGGCCCGCTTAGCACAGATACGCAGTATTTT
TRBJ2-5 | . | many | TRBV13 | CAGSLAGTKETQYF | TGTGCCGGCAGCTTAGCCGGGACAAAAGAGACCCAGTACTTC
TRBJ2-5 | . | many | TRBV15 | CATSRVQVLETQYF | TGTGCCACCAGCAGAGTGCAGGTGTTAGAGACCCAGTACTTC
TRBJ2-4 | . | many | TRBV19 | CASSIPRRGLAKNIQYF | TGTGCCAGTAGTATCCCCCGGAGAGGCTTAGCCAAAAACATTCAGTACTTC
TRBJ2-7 | TRBD2 | once | TRBV15 | CATRPGRAGVDEQYF | TGTGCCACCAGACCGGGACGAGCGGGAGTGGACGAGCAGTACTTC
TRBJ2-7 | . | many | TRBV7-8 | CASSSRDTPRSSYEQYF | TGTGCCAGCAGCTCCCGGGACACCCCTCGAAGCTCCTACGAGCAGTACTTC
TRBJ2-7 | . | . | TRBV7-2 | CVSSLAAGEAYEQYF | TGTGTCAGCAGCTTAGCTGCGGGTGAAGCCTACGAGCAGTACTTC
TRBJ1-2 | . | many | TRBV5-1 | CASSGDLNYGYTF | TGCGCCAGCTCAGGGGACCTAAACTATGGCTACACCTTC
TRBJ2-7 | . | . | TRBV19 | CASRQRGAEVYEQYF | TGTGCCAGTCGACAACGGGGGGCGGAAGTCTACGAGCAGTACTTC
TRBJ2-3 | TRBD2 | many | TRBV19 | CASTPLAGDSDTQYF | TGTGCCAGTACCCCACTAGCGGGGGACTCAGATACGCAGTATTTT
TRBJ2-7 | TRBD1 | many | TRBV11-2 | CASSLRTGGVEQYF | TGTGCCAGCAGCTTAAGGACAGGGGGCGTCGAGCAGTACTTC
TRBJ1-6 | . | . | TRBV6-5 | CASSYSVRTYLHF | TGTGCCAGCAGTTACTCCGTCCGGACCTACCTCCACTTT
TRBJ1-2 | . | many | TRBV30 | CAWSGVDNNYGYTF | TGTGCCTGGAGTGGAGTTGACAATAACTATGGCTACACCTTC
TRBJ1-1 | . | many | TRBV6-4 | CASSGCTEAFF | TGTGCCAGCAGTGGGTGCACTGAAGCTTTCTTT
TRBJ2-1 | . | . | TRBV4-2 | CALDYSSYNEQFF | TGTGCCCTCGATTACAGCTCCTACAATGAGCAGTTCTTC
TRBJ1-1 | . | many | TRBV7-9 | CASSLMGTDTEAFF | TGTGCCAGCAGCTTAATGGGGACGGACACTGAAGCTTTCTTT
TRBJ1-3 | . | . | TRBV7-2 | CASSLAGHSGNTAYF | TGTGCCAGCAGCTTAGCCGGCCACTCTGGAAACACCGCATATTTT
TRBJ2-3 | . | many | TRBV24-1 | CATRGGGTDTQYF | TGTGCCACCAGAGGGGGGGGCACAGATACGCAGTATTTT
TRBJ2-7 | TRBD1 | many | TRBV7-9 | CASSYTGAYYEQYF | TGTGCCAGCAGCTATACAGGGGCTTACTACGAGCAGTACTTC
TRBJ1-1 | . | . | TRBV20-1 | CSARFLQGLNTEAFF | TGCAGTGCTAGATTCCTGCAGGGCCTGAACACTGAAGCTTTCTTT
TRBJ2-3 | TRBD1 | many | TRBV24-1 | CATSDRNLGQGPDTQYF | TGTGCCACCAGTGATAGAAATCTCGGACAGGGGCCAGATACGCAGTATTTT
TRBJ1-1 | . | . | TRBV9 | CASSVGGGYTEAFF | TGTGCCAGCAGCGTAGGGGGCGGTTACACTGAAGCTTTCTTT
TRBJ2-4 | TRBD2 | many | TRBV7-9 | CASSYGTRSDIQYF | TGTGCCAGCAGCTACGGGACTAGAAGTGACATTCAGTACTTC
TRBJ2-2 | TRBD2 | many | TRBV12-3/TRBV12-4 | CASRTHGGWNTGELFF | TGTGCCAGCAGAACACACGGGGGGTGGAACACCGGGGAGCTGTTTTTT
TRBJ2-7 | . | . | TRBV6-1 | CASSEAGTPTRGPYEQYF | TGTGCCAGCAGTGAAGCCGGGACACCAACACGGGGCCCCTACGAGCAGTACTTC
TRBJ1-2 | TRBD1 | . | TRBV5-1 | CASRQPDRDGYTF | TGCGCCAGCAGACAGCCGGACAGGGATGGCTACACCTTC
TRBJ2-5 | . | . | TRBV29-1 | CSVAGQINTGETQYF | TGCAGCGTGGCGGGGCAGATCAACACCGGGGAGACCCAGTACTTC
TRBJ2-1 | . | many | TRBV20-1 | CSASKAPYNEQFF | TGCAGTGCTAGTAAGGCGCCCTACAATGAGCAGTTCTTC
TRBJ1-5 | TRBD1 | many | TRBV27 | CASRPLVGTGNQPQHF | TGTGCCAGCAGACCGTTAGTCGGGACAGGGAATCAGCCCCAGCATTTT
TRBJ1-2 | . | . | TRBV19 | CASSIVGLIYGYTF | TGTGCCAGTAGTATAGTTGGCTTGATCTATGGCTACACCTTC
TRBJ1-4 | . | many | TRBV20-1 | CSARVGTQREKLFF | TGCAGTGCTAGAGTCGGGACGCAGCGGGAAAAACTGTTTTTT
TRBJ1-4 | TRBD1 | many | TRBV19 | CASKETGPRAELFF | TGTGCCAGTAAGGAGACAGGGCCACGCGCGGAACTGTTTTTT
TRBJ1-1 | TRBD1 | few | TRBV10-3 | CAITDRGKDTEAFF | TGTGCCATCACTGACAGGGGAAAGGACACTGAAGCTTTCTTT
TRBJ1-1 | TRBD1 | few | TRBV5-5 | CASSWGQGYTEAFF | TGTGCCAGCAGCTGGGGACAGGGATACACTGAAGCTTTCTTT
TRBJ2-1 | . | many | TRBV5-1 | CASSLGGSDNEQFF | TGCGCCAGCAGCTTGGGTGGGAGCGACAATGAGCAGTTCTTC
TRBJ1-2 | TRBD1 | many | TRBV20-1 | CSATPQGTPFNYGYTF | TGCAGTGCGACCCCACAGGGGACTCCTTTTAACTATGGCTACACCTTC
TRBJ2-5 | TRBD2 | . | TRBV2 | CASRGEGLGTQYF | TGTGCCAGCAGGGGGGAGGGCCTGGGGACCCAGTACTTC
TRBJ2-1 | TRBD1 | many | TRBV6-2/TRBV6-3 | CASARDSWLFF | TGTGCCAGCGCCAGGGACAGTTGGTTGTTCTTC
TRBJ1-6 | TRBD1 | . | TRBV25-1 | CASSEQTGTANSPLHF | TGTGCCAGCAGTGAACAAACCGGGACAGCAAATTCACCCCTCCACTTT
TRBJ2-1 | . | many | TRBV19 | CASSIARDNEQFF | TGTGCCAGTAGTATCGCCAGGGACAATGAGCAGTTCTTC
TRBJ2-7 | . | few | TRBV7-7 | CARAETFSYEQYF | TGTGCTAGAGCTGAGACTTTCTCCTACGAGCAGTACTTC
TRBJ2-5 | TRBD1 | many | TRBV20-1 | CSARGQGLCGEIQETQYF | TGCAGTGCTAGGGGACAGGGTCTCTGCGGAGAAATCCAAGAGACCCAGTACTTC
TRBJ1-5 | . | many | TRBV7-2 | CASSGQTYSNQPQHF | TGTGCCAGCAGCGGACAGACCTATAGCAATCAGCCCCAGCATTTT
TRBJ2-7 | . | . | TRBV11-3 | CASTVPREWTYEQYF | TGTGCCAGCACCGTCCCCCGGGAGTGGACCTACGAGCAGTACTTC
TRBJ1-3 | . | many | TRBV7-9 | CASSLALAQGSQHSGNTIYF | TGTGCCAGCAGCTTAGCGCTGGCACAGGGATCCCAACACTCTGGAAACACCATATATTTT
TRBJ2-1 | . | many | TRBV25-1 | CASSEYRGPRNEQFF | TGTGCCAGCAGTGAATATCGGGGTCCCCGCAATGAGCAGTTCTTC
TRBJ1-6 | TRBD1 | many | TRBV10-3 | CAITKDRPGNSPLHF | TGTGCCATCACTAAGGACAGGCCCGGTAATTCACCCCTCCACTTT